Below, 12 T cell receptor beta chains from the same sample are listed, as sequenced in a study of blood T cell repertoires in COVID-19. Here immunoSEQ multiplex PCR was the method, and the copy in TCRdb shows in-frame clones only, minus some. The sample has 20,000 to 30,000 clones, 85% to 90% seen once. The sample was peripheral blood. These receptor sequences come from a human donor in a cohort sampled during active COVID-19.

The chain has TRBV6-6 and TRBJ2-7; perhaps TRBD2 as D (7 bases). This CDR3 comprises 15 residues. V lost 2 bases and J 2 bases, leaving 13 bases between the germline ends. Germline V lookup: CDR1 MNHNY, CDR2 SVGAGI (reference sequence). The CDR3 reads CASSYRTGGAYEQYF. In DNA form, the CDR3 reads TGTGCCAGCAGTTACCGGACGGGGGGCGCCTACGAGCAGTACTTC.

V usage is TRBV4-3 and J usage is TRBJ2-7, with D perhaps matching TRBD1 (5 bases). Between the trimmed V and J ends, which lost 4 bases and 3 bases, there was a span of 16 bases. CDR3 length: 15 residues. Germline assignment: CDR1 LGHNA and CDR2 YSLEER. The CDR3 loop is CASSPTDSLIYEQYF. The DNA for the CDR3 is TGCGCCAGCAGCCCAACAGACAGCCTTATCTACGAGCAGTACTTC.

CDR3 protein: CASSPTSGGNEQFF. CDR3 DNA: TGTGCCAGCAGCCCGACTAGCGGGGGGAATGAGCAGTTCTTC. The gene calls are TRBV11-3 and TRBJ2-1; 13 nucleotides line up with TRBD2. This CDR3 has 14 residues. After removal of 5 bases from V and 7 bases from J, the junction contained 2 bases not matched to a gene. CDR1 and CDR2 (germline): SGHNT, YENEEA.

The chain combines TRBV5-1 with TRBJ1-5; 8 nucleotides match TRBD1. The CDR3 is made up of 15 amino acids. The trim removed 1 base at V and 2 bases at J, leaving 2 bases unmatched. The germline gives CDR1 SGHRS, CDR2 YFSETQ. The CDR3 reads CASSLTGGGNQPQHF. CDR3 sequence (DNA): TGCGCCAGCAGCTTGACAGGGGGAGGCAATCAGCCCCAGCATTTT. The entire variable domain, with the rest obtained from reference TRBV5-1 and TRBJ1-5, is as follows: KAGVTQTPRYLIKTRGQQVTLSCSPISGHRSVSWYQQTPGQGLQFLFEYFSETQRNKGNFPGRFSGRQFSNSRSEMNVSTLELGDSALYLCASSLTGGGNQPQHFGDGTRLSIL.

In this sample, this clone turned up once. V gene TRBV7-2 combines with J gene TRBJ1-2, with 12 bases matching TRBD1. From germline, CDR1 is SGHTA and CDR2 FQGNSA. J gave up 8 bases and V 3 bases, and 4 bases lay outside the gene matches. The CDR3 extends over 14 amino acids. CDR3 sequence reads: CASSFGTGGAGYTF. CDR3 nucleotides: TGTGCCAGCAGCTTCGGGACAGGGGGCGCCGGCTACACCTTC.

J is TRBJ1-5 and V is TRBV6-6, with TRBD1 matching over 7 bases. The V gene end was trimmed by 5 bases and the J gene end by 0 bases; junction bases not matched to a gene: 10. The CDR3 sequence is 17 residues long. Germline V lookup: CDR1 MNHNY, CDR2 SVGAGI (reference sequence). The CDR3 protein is CASSPRDRPPSNQPQHF. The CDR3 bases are TGTGCCAGCAGTCCTAGGGACAGACCGCCTAGCAATCAGCCCCAGCATTTT.

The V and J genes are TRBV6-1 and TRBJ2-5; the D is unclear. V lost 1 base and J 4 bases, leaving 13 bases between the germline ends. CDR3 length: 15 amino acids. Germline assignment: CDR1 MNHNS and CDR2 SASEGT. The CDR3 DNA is TGTGCCAGCAGTGAAGTGATTAGCTTCCTAGAGACCCAGTACTTC. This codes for CASSEVISFLETQYF.

The CDR3 DNA is TGCGCCAGCAGCGCGGGACAGGGGGGGCGCACCGGGGAGCTGTTTTTT. It yields the protein CASSAGQGGRTGELFF. The chain couples TRBV5-1 to TRBJ2-2; 11 positions match TRBD1. The CDR3 length is 16 residues. Germline loops: CDR1 SGHRS, CDR2 YFSETQ. J was trimmed by 4 bases and V by 4 bases; bases with no gene match: 6.

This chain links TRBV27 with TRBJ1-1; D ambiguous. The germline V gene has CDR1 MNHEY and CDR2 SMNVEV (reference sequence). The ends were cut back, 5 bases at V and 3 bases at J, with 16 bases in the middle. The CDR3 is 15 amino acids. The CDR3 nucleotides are TGTGCCAGCAGTCCGACGCAGGATCTGGACACTGAAGCTTTCTTT. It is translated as CASSPTQDLDTEAFF.

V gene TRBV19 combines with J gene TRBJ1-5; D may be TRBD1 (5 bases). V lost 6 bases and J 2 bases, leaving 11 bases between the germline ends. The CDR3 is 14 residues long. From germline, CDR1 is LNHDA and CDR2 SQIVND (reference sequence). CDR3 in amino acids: CASRQGRGNQPQHF. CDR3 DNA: TGTGCCAGTAGGCAGGGCAGAGGCAATCAGCCCCAGCATTTT.

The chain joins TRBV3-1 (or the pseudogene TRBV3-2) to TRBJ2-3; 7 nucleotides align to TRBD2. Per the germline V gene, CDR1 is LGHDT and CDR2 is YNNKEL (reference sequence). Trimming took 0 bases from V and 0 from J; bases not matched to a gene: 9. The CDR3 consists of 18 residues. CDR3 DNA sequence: TGTGCCAGCAGCCAAGATCTTGGCGGGGGAACTAGCACAGATACGCAGTATTTT. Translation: CASSQDLGGGTSTDTQYF.

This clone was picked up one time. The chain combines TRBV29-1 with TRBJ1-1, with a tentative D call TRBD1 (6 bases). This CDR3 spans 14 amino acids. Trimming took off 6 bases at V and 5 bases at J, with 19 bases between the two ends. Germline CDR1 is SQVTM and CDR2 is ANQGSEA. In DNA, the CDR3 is TGCAGCGTCGCTAGTACAGGGTCTATGACTGAAGCTTTCTTT. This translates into CSVASTGSMTEAFF.